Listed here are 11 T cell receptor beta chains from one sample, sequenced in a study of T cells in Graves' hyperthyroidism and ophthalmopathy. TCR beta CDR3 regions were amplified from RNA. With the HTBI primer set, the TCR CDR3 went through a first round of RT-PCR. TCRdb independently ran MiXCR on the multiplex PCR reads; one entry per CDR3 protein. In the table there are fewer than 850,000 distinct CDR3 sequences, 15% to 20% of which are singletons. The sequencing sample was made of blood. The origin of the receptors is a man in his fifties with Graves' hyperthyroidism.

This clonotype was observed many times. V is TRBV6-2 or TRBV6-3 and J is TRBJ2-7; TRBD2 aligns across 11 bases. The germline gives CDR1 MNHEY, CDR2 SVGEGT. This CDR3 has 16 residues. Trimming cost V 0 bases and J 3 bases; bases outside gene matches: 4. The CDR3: CASSYSITSGSYEQYF. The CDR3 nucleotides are TGTGCCAGCAGTTACTCGATTACTAGCGGGAGCTACGAGCAGTACTTC.

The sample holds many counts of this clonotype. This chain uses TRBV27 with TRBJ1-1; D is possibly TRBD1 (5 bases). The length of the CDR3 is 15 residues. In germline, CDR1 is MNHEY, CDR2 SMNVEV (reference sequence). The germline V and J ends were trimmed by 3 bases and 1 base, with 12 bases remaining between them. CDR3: CASSLFGTGNTEAFF. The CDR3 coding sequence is TGTGCCAGCAGTTTGTTCGGAACAGGGAACACTGAAGCTTTCTTT.

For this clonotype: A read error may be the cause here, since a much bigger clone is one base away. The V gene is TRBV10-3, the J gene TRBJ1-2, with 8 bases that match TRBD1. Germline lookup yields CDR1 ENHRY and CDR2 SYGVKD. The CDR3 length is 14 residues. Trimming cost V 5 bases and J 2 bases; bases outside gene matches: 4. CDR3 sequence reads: CAISPWDRNYGYTF. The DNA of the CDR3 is TGTGCCATCAGTCCTTGGGACAGGAACTATGGCTACACCTTC.

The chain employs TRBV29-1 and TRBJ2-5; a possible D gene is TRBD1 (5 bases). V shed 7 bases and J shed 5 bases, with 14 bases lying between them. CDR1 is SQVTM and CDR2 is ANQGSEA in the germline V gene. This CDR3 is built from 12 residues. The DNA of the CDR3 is TGCAGCGCGACAGAGGACGGGGAGACCCAGTACTTC. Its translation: CSATEDGETQYF.

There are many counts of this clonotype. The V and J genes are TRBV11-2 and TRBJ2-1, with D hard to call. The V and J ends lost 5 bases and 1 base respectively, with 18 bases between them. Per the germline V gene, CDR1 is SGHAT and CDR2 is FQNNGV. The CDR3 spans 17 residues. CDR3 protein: CASSVVASTVSYNEQFF. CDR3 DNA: TGTGCCAGCAGCGTGGTGGCTTCAACCGTATCCTACAATGAGCAGTTCTTC.

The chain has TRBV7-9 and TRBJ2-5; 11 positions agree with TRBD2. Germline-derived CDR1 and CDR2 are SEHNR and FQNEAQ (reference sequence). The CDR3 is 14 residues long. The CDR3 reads CAILAGDGQETQYF. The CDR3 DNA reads TGTGCTATACTAGCGGGAGATGGGCAAGAGACCCAGTACTTC. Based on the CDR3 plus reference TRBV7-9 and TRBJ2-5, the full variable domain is DTGVSQNPRHKITKRGQNVTFRCDPISEHNRLYWYRQTLGQGPEFLTYFQNEAQLEKSRLLSDRFSAERPKGSFSTLEIQRTEQGDSAMYLCAILAGDGQETQYFGPGTRLLVL.

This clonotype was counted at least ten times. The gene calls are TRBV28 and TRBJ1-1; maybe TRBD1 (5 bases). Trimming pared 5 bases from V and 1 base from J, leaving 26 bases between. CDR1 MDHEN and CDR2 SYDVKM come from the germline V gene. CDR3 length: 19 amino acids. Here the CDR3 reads CASSRFGWSRAGRNTEAFF. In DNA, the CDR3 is TGTGCCAGCAGTAGGTTCGGCTGGTCCAGGGCAGGGAGGAACACTGAAGCTTTCTTT.

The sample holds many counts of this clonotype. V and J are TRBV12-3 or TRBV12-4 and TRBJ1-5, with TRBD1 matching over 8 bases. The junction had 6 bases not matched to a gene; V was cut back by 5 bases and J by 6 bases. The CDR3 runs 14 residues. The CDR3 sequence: CASSPTGVGQPQHF. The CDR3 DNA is TGTGCCAGCAGTCCGACAGGGGTAGGTCAGCCCCAGCATTTT.

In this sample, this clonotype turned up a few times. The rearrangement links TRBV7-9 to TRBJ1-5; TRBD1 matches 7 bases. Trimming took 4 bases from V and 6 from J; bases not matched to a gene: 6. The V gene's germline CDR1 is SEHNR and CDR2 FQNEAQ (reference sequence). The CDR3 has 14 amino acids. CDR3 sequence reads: CASSSQSGGQPQHF. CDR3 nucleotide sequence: TGTGCCAGCAGCTCCCAATCAGGGGGTCAGCCCCAGCATTTT. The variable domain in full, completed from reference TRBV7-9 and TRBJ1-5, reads DTGVSQNPRHKITKRGQNVTFRCDPISEHNRLYWYRQTLGQGPEFLTYFQNEAQLEKSRLLSDRFSAERPKGSFSTLEIQRTEQGDSAMYLCASSSQSGGQPQHFGDGTRLSIL.

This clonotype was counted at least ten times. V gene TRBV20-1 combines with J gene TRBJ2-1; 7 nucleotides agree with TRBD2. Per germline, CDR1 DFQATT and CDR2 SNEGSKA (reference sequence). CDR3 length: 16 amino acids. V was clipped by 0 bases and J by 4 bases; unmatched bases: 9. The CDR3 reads CSARDLWEGRYNEQFF. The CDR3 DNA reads TGCAGTGCTAGAGATCTCTGGGAGGGCCGATACAATGAGCAGTTCTTC.

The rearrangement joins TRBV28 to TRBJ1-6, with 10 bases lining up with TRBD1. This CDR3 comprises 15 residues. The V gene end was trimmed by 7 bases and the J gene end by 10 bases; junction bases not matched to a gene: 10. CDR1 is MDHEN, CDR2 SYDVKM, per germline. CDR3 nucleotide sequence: TGTGCCAGCAATCCAGGAAGGACAGGGGGATCACCCCTCCACTTT. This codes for CASNPGRTGGSPLHF.